A selection of T cell receptor beta chains follows, all from one sample in a study of Ad26.COV2.S vaccination and SARS-CoV-2 variants. The method was immunoSEQ multiplex PCR; TCRdb's version includes in-frame clones alone and lacks a portion of them. The sample yields around 450,000 clones, roughly 89% seen once. The material was peripheral blood, obtained in a trial of Ad26.COV2.S vaccine versus placebo. The origin of the receptors is a person aged 18 to 59 who received the Ad26.COV2.S COVID-19 vaccine or a placebo. CDR3s include the opening cysteine and the closing phenylalanine or tryptophan. The order of the fields is D gene, J gene, clone size, V gene, CDR3 DNA, CDR3 protein. A D gene is named only where the DNA matches it firmly. Expanded clones get a size class; other rows say once, few or many, or leave the size out.

D: .; J: TRBJ1-5; size: few; V: TRBV6-5; DNA: TGTGCCAGCAGTTGGGGGCAGGCGAATCAGCCCCAGCATTTT; CDR3: CASSWGQANQPQHF
D: .; J: TRBJ1-5; size: .; V: TRBV7-9; DNA: TGTGCCAGCAGCTTAGGGAATCAGCCCCAGCATTTT; CDR3: CASSLGNQPQHF
D: .; J: TRBJ2-2; size: .; V: TRBV29-1; DNA: TGCAGCGTCCGGGACAGGGAGCTGTTTTTT; CDR3: CSVRDRELFF
D: .; J: TRBJ2-3; size: .; V: TRBV5-1; DNA: TGCGCCAGCAGCCCGCAACCCAGGACTTCGCCCGGGGATACGCAGTATTTT; CDR3: CASSPQPRTSPGDTQYF
D: .; J: TRBJ2-5; size: .; V: TRBV5-1; DNA: TGCGCCAGCAGGCCAGGGCCAAACCAAGAGACCCAGTACTTC; CDR3: CASRPGPNQETQYF
D: .; J: TRBJ1-6; size: .; V: TRBV5-1; DNA: TGCGCCAGCAGCTTGAACAGCTATAATTCACCCCTCCACTTT; CDR3: CASSLNSYNSPLHF
D: TRBD1; J: TRBJ1-3; size: .; V: TRBV20-1; DNA: TGCAGTGCTAGTGGACGCGGGACAGGGCTCACTGGAAACACCATATATTTT; CDR3: CSASGRGTGLTGNTIYF
D: TRBD1; J: TRBJ1-2; size: .; V: TRBV5-4; DNA: TGTGCCAGCAGCTTAGTAACAGGGGGGTCGTTCTATGGCTACACCTTC; CDR3: CASSLVTGGSFYGYTF
D: TRBD2; J: TRBJ2-3; size: .; V: TRBV6-5; DNA: TGTGCCAGCAGTTCCCCGTTTGCGGGAGAGTCAGATACGCAGTATTTT; CDR3: CASSSPFAGESDTQYF
D: .; J: TRBJ1-5; size: .; V: TRBV19; DNA: TGTGCCAGTAGTATAGTCTCGGGTTTCAATCAGCCCCAGCATTTT; CDR3: CASSIVSGFNQPQHF
D: TRBD2; J: TRBJ2-3; size: .; V: TRBV18; DNA: TGTGCCAGCTCACCTCGGACTAGCGGGGTGACAGATACGCAGTATTTT; CDR3: CASSPRTSGVTDTQYF
D: .; J: TRBJ1-2; size: .; V: TRBV7-3; DNA: TGTGCCAGCAGTACGGGGCCTTTCTATGGCTACACCTTC; CDR3: CASSTGPFYGYTF
D: .; J: TRBJ1-1; size: .; V: TRBV5-1; DNA: TGCGCCAGCAGCTGGGATGGGGAGAACACTGAAGCTTTCTTT; CDR3: CASSWDGENTEAFF
D: .; J: TRBJ1-1; size: .; V: TRBV29-1; DNA: TGCAGCGTTGAGGGAGGTTTGGGAGGGGCGGACACTGAAGCTTTCTTT; CDR3: CSVEGGLGGADTEAFF
D: .; J: TRBJ1-5; size: .; V: TRBV10-3; DNA: TGTGCCATCAGTTTAAGGGGTTCGGATCAGCCCCAGCATTTT; CDR3: CAISLRGSDQPQHF
D: .; J: TRBJ1-2; size: .; V: TRBV2; DNA: TGTGCCAGCACGGTCGTAGGTGGAGGCTACACCTTC; CDR3: CASTVVGGGYTF
D: .; J: TRBJ1-1; size: .; V: TRBV4-3; DNA: TGCGCCAGCAGCACAGTGCCGGGGCGGGGCACTGAAGCTTTCTTT; CDR3: CASSTVPGRGTEAFF
D: .; J: TRBJ2-1; size: .; V: TRBV12-3/TRBV12-4; DNA: TGTGCCAGCAGCGGAGCAGCCACCGGTGAGCAGTTCTTC; CDR3: CASSGAATGEQFF
D: .; J: TRBJ2-1; size: once; V: TRBV4-3; DNA: TGCGCCAGCAGCCAAGAAGTATCGCGGTACAATGAGCAGTTCTTC; CDR3: CASSQEVSRYNEQFF
D: TRBD1; J: TRBJ1-1; size: .; V: TRBV18; DNA: TGTGCCAGCTCACCGGGACAGGGGATTGGTGAAGCTTTCTTT; CDR3: CASSPGQGIGEAFF
D: .; J: TRBJ2-2; size: .; V: TRBV9; DNA: TGTGCCAGCAGCCCCGGATATAGGGGCGGCACCGGGGAGCTGTTTTTT; CDR3: CASSPGYRGGTGELFF
D: .; J: TRBJ1-6; size: .; V: TRBV5-1; DNA: TGCGCCAGCAGCAACAGACAGTCCTTACTCAGCTCCTATAATTCACCCCTCCACTTT; CDR3: CASSNRQSLLSSYNSPLHF